One and the same sample provided the 4 T cell receptor beta chains below, sequenced in a study of shared clonotypes between healthy human individuals. Profiled with immunoSEQ multiplex PCR; TCRdb holds only in-frame clones, not every one. Of over a million clones listed, about 80% were seen once; the top ten hold roughly 1.4%. What was sequenced was memory CD4+ T cells sorted from blood. The sample's subset: CD45RA-negative fraction. The receptors were gathered from a young man in good health.

The chain carries TRBV6-6 and TRBJ2-7; 11 bases are a match to TRBD2. V shed 5 bases, J shed 2 bases, and the junction held 8 bases outside the gene matches. The CDR3 contains 16 residues. Germline V gene data show CDR1 as MNHNY and CDR2 as SVGAGI (reference sequence). The chain's CDR3 is CASSGRGTSGTYEQYF. The CDR3 DNA sequence: TGTGCCAGCAGTGGACGGGGGACTAGCGGCACCTACGAGCAGTACTTC.

The genes are TRBV29-1 and TRBJ2-3; 7 bases agree with TRBD2. The CDR3 has 13 amino acids. The germline CDR1 and CDR2 sequences are SQVTM and ANQGSEA. V gave up 7 bases and J gave up 2 bases; unmatched junction bases: 6. In DNA form, the CDR3 reads TGCAGCGGCAAGCGGGATACCACAGATACGCAGTATTTT. This gives the protein CSGKRDTTDTQYF.

This chain connects TRBV6-1 to TRBJ1-1; 8 nucleotides agree with TRBD1. Trimming cost V 8 bases and J 0 bases; bases outside gene matches: 5. Looked up from germline, CDR1 is MNHNS and CDR2 is SASEGT. This CDR3 spans 14 amino acids. This CDR3 is CASLDRAMNTEAFF. Written as DNA, the CDR3 is TGTGCCAGCCTGGACAGGGCAATGAACACTGAAGCTTTCTTT.

This clone was detected a few times. The chain combines TRBV18 with TRBJ2-1, with D hard to call. Germline assignment: CDR1 KGHSH and CDR2 LQKENI. The CDR3 is 16 residues long. V shed 1 base and J shed 9 bases, with 19 bases lying between them. The CDR3 DNA reads as TGTGCCAGCTCACCACTCACATCAGGTCGTACCAGTGAGCAGTTCTTC. Translation gives CASSPLTSGRTSEQFF.